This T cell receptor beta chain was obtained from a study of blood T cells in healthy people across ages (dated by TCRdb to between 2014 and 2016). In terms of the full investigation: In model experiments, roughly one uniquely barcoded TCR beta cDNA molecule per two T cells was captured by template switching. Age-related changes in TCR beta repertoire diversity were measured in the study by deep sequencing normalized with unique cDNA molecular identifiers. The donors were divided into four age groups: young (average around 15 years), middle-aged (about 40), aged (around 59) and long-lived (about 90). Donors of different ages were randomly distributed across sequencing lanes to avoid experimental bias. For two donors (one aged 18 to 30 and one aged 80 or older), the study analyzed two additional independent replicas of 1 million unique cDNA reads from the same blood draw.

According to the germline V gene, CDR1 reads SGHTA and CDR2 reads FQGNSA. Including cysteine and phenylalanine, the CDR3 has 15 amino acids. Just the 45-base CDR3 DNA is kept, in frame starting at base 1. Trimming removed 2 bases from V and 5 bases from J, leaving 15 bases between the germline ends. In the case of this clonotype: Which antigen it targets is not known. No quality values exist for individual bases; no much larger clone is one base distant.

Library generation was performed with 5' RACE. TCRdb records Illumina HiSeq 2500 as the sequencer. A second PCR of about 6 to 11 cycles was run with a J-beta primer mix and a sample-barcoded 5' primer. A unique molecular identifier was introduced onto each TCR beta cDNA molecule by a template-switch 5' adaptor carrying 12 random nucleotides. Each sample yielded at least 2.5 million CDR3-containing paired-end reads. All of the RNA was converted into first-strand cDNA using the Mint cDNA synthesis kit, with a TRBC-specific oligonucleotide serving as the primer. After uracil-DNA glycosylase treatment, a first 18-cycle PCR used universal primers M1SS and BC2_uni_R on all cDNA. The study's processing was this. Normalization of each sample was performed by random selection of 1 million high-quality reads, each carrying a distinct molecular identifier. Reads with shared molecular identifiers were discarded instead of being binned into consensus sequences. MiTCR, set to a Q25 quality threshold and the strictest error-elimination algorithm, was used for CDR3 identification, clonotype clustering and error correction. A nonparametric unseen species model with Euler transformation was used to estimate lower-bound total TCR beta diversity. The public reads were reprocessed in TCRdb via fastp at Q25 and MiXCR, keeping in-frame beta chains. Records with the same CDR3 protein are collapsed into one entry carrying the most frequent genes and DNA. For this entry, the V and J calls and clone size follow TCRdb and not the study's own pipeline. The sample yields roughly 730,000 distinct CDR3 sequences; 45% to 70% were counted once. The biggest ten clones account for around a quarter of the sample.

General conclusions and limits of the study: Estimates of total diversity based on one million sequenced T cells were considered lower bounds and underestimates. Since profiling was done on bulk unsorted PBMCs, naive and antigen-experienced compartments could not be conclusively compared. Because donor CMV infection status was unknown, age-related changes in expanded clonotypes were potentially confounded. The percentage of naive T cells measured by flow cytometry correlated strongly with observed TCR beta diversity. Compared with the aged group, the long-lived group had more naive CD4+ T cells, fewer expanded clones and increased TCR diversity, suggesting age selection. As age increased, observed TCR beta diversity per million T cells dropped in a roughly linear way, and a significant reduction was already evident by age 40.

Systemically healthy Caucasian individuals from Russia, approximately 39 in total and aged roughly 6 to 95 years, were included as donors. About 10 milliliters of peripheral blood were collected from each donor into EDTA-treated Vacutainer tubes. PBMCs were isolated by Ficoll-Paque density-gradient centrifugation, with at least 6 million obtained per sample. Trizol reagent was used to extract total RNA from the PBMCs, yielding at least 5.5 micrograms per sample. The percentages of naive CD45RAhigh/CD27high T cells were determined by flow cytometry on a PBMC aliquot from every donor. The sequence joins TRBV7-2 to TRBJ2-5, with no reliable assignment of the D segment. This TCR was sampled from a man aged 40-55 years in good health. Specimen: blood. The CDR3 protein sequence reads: CASSLNPGVRETQYF. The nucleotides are TGTGCCAGCAGCTTAAATCCAGGAGTTAGGGAGACCCAGTACTTC.